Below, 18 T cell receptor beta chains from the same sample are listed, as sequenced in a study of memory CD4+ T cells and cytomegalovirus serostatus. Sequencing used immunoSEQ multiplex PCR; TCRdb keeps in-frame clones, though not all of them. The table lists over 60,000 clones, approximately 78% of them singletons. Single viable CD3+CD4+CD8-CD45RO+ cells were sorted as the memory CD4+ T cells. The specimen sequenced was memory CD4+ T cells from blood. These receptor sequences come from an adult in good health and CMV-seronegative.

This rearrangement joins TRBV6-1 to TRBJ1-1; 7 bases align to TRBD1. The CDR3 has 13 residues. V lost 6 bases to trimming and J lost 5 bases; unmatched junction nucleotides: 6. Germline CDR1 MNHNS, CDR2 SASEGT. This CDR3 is CASRTQGRTEAFF. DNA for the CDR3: TGTGCCAGCAGAACACAGGGGAGGACTGAAGCTTTCTTT.

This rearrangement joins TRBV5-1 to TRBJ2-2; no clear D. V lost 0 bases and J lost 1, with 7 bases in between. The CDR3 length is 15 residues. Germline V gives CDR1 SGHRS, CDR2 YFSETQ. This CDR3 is CASSLAPVNTGELFF. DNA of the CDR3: TGCGCCAGCAGCTTGGCTCCAGTGAACACCGGGGAGCTGTTTTTT.

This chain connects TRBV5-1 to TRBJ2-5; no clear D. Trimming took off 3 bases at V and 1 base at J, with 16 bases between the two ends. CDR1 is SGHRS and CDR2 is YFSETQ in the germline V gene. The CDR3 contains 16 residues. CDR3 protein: CASSSGPLGLQETQYF. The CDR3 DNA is TGCGCCAGCAGCTCGGGTCCCTTAGGGCTCCAAGAGACCCAGTACTTC.

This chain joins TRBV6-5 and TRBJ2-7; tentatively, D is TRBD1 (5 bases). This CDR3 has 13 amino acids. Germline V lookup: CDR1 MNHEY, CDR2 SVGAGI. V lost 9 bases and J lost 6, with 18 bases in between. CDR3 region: CASRGPRTGEQYF. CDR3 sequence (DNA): TGTGCCAGTAGGGGCCCACGAACGGGCGAGCAGTACTTC.

CDR3 protein: CASSVEGLAGGATQYF. CDR3 nucleotide sequence: TGTGCCAGCAGCGTCGAGGGACTAGCGGGGGGTGCGACCCAGTACTTC. The chain employs TRBV7-9 and TRBJ2-5; 15 bases agree with TRBD2. The CDR3 totals 16 residues. J was trimmed by 7 bases and V by 5 bases; bases with no gene match: 8. Per germline, CDR1 SEHNR and CDR2 FQNEAQ (reference sequence). The entire variable domain, with the rest obtained from reference TRBV7-9 and TRBJ2-5, is as follows: DTGVSQNPRHKITKRGQNVTFRCDPISEHNRLYWYRQTLGQGPEFLTYFQNEAQLEKSRLLSDRFSAERPKGSFSTLEIQRTEQGDSAMYLCASSVEGLAGGATQYFGPGTRLLVL.

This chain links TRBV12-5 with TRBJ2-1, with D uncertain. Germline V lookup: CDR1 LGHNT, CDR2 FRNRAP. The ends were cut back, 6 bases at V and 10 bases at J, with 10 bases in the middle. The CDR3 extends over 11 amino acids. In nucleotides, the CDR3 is TGTGCTAGTGGCCGAGCGCCCGAGCAGTTCTTC. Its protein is CASGRAPEQFF.

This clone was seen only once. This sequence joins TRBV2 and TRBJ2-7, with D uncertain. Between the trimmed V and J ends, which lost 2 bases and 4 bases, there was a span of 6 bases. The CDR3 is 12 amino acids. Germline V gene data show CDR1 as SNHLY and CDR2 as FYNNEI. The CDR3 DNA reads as TGTGCCAGCAGTGAAAGGCATTACGAGCAGTACTTC. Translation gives CASSERHYEQYF.

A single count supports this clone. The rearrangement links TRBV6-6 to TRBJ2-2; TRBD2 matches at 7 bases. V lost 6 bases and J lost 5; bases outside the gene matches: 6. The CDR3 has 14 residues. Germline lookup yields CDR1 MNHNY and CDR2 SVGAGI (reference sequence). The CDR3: CASRRLAQTGELFF. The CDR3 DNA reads TGTGCCAGCAGACGACTAGCACAAACCGGGGAGCTGTTTTTT.

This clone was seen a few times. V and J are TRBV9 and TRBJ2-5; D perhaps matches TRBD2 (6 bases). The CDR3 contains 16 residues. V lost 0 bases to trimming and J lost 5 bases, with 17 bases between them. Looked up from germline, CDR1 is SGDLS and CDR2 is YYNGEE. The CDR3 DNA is TGTGCCAGCAGCGTAGGAGATTGGGTTGGGGGGGAGACCCAGTACTTC. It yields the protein CASSVGDWVGGETQYF.

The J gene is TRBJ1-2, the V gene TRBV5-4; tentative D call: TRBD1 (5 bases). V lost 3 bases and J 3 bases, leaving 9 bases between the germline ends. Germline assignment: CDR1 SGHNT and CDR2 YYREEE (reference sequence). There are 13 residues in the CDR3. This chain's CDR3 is CASSYDRDYGYTF. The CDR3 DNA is TGTGCCAGCAGCTACGACAGAGACTATGGCTACACCTTC.

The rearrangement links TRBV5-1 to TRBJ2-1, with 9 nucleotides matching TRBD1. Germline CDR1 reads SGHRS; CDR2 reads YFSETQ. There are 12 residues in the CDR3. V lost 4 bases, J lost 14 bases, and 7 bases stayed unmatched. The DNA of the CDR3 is TGCGCCAGCAGCGTGGACAGGGGAAAGGAGTTCTTC. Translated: CASSVDRGKEFF.

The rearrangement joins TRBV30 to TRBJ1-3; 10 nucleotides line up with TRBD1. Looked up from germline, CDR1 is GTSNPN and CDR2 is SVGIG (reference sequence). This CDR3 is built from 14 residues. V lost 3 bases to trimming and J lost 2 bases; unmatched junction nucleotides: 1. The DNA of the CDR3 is TGTGCCTGGAGAGACAGGGGGCCTGGAAACACCATATATTTT. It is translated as CAWRDRGPGNTIYF.

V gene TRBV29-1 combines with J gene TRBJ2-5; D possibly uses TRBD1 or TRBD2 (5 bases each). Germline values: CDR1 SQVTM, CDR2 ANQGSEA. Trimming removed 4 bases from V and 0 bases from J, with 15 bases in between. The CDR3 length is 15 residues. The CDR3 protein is CSVAGDRGYQETQYF. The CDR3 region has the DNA TGCAGCGTTGCGGGCGACAGAGGGTACCAAGAGACCCAGTACTTC.

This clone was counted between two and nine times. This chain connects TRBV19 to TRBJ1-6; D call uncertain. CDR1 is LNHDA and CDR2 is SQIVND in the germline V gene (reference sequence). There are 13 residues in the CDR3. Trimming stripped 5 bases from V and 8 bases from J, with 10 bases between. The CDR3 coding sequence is TGTGCCAGTAGTTCCCGGGGAGATTCACCCCTCCACTTT. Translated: CASSSRGDSPLHF.

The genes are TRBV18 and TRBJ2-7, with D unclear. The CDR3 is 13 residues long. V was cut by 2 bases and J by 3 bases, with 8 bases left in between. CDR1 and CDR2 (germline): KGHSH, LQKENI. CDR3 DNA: TGTGCCAGCTCACCAACTGGGAACTACGAGCAGTACTTC. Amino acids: CASSPTGNYEQYF.

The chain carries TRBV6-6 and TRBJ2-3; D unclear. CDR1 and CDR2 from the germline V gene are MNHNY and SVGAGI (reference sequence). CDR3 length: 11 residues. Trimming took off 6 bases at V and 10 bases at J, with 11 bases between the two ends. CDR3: CASSYKSAQYF. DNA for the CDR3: TGTGCCAGCAGCTACAAGAGTGCGCAGTATTTT.

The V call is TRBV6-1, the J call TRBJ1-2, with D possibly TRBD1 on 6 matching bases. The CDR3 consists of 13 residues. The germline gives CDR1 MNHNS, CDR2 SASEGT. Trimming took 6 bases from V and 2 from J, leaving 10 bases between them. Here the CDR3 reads CASRGGQNYGYTF. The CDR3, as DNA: TGTGCCAGCAGGGGCGGACAGAACTATGGCTACACCTTC.

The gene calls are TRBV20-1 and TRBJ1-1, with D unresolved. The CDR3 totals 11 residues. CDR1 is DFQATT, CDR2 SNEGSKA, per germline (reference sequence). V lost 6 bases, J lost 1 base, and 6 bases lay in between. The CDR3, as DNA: TGCAGTGCCTTCGCGAACACTGAAGCTTTCTTT. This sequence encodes CSAFANTEAFF.